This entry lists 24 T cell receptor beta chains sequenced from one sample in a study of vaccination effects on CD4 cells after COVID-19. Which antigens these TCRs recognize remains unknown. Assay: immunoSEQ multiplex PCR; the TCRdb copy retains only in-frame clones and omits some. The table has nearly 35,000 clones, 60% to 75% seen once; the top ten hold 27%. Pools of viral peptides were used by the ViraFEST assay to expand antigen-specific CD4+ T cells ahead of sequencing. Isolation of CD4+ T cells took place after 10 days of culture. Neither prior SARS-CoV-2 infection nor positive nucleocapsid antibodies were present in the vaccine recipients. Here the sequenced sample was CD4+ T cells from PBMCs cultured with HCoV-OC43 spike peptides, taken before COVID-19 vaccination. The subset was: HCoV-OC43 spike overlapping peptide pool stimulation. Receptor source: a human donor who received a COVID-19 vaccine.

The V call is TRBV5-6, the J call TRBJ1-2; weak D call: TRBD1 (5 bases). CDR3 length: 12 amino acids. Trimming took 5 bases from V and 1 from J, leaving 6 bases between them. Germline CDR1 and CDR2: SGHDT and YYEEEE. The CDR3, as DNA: TGTGCCAGCAGTGACAGTAACTATGGCTACACCTTC. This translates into CASSDSNYGYTF.

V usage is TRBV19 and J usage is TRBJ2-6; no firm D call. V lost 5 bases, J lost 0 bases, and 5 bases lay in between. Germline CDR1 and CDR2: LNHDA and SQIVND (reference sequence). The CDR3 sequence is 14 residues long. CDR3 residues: CASSSLSGANVLTF. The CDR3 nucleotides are TGTGCCAGTAGTTCCCTCTCTGGGGCCAACGTCCTGACTTTC.

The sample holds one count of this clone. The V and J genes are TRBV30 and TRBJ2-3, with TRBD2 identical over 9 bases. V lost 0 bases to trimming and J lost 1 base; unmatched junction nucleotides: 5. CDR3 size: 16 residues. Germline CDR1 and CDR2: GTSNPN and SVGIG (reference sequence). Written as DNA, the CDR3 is TGTGCCTGGAGTGTATTCCCTAGCGGGGGCACAGATACGCAGTATTTT. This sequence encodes CAWSVFPSGGTDTQYF.

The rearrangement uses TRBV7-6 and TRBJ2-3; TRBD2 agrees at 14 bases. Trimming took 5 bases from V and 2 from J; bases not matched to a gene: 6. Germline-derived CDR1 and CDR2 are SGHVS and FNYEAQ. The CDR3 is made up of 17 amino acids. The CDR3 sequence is CASSRTSGGQNTDTQYF. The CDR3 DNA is TGTGCCAGCAGCCGGACTAGCGGGGGGCAAAACACAGATACGCAGTATTTT.

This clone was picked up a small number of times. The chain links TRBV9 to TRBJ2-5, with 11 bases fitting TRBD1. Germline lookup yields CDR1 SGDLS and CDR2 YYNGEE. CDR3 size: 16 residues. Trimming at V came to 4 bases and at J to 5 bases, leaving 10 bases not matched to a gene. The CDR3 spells CASSSRDRGSRETQYF. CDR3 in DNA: TGTGCCAGCAGCTCTAGGGACAGGGGGTCGAGGGAGACCCAGTACTTC.

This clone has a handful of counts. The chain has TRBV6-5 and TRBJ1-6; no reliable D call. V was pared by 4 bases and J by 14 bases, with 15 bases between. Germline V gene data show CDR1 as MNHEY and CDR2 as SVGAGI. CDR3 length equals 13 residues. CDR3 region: CASSLGLRGALHF. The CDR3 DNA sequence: TGTGCCAGCAGTTTAGGGCTGCGTGGGGCCCTCCACTTT.

This CDR3 reads CASSPRGTGEQYF. DNA for the CDR3: TGTGCCAGCTCACCAAGGGGGACGGGGGAGCAGTACTTC. V usage is TRBV18 and J usage is TRBJ2-7; D perhaps matches TRBD1 (6 bases). This CDR3 has 13 amino acids. V was trimmed by 2 bases and J by 7 bases, leaving 12 bases between them. Germline assignment: CDR1 KGHSH and CDR2 LQKENI.

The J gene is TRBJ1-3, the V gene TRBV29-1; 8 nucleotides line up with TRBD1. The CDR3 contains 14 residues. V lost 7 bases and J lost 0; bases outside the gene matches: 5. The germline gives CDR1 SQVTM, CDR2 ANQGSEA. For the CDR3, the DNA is TGCAGCGCTGTGACAGGGGTCTCTGGAAACACCATATATTTT. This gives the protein CSAVTGVSGNTIYF. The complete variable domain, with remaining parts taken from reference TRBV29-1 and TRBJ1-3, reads SAVISQKPSRDICQRGTSLTIQCQVDSQVTMMFWYRQQPGQSLTLIATANQGSEATYESGFVIDKFPISRPNLTFSTLTVSNMSPEDSSIYLCSAVTGVSGNTIYFGEGSWLTVV.

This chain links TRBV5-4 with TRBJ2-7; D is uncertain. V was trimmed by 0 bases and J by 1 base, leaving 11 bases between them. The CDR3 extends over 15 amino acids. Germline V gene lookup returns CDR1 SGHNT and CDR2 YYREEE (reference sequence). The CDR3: CASSLGGGRSYEQYF. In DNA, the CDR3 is TGTGCCAGCAGCTTGGGTGGCGGCCGATCCTACGAGCAGTACTTC.

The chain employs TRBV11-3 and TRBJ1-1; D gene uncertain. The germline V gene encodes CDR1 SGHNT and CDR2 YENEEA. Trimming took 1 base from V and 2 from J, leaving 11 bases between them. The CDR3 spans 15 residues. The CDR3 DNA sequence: TGTGCCAGCAGCTTAGGGGCAGGACTCAACACTGAAGCTTTCTTT. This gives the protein CASSLGAGLNTEAFF.

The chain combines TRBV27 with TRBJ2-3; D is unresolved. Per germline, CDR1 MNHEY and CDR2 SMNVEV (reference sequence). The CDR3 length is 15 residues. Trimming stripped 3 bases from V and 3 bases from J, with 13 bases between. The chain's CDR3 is CASSFYYLGTDTQYF. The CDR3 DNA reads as TGTGCCAGCAGTTTTTATTATCTAGGGACAGATACGCAGTATTTT.

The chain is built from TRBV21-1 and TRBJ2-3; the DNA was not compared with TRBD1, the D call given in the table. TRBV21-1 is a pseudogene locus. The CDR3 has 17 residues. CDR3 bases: TGTGCCAGCAGCAGGGGGACAGGGCTGGTTTTGTTGGATACGCAGTATTTT. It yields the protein CASSRGTGLVLLDTQYF.

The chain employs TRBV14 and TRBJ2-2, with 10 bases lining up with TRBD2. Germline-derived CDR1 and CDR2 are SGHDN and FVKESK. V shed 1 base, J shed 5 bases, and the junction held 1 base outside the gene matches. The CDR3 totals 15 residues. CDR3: CASSQALAGTGELFF. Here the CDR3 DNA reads TGTGCCAGCAGCCAAGCACTAGCGGGGACCGGGGAGCTGTTTTTT.

CDR3 coding DNA: TGTGCCACCAGCAGAGATCTAGTCGGAAACTATGGCTACACCTTC. This gives the protein CATSRDLVGNYGYTF. V is TRBV15 and J is TRBJ1-2, with D unresolved. V shed 0 bases and J shed 2 bases, with 10 bases lying between them. Germline lookup yields CDR1 LNHNV and CDR2 YYDKDF (reference sequence). The CDR3 totals 15 residues.

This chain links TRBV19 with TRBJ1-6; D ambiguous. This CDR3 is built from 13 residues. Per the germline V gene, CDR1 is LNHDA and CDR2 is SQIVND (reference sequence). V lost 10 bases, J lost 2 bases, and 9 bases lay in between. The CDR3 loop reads CATGETYNSPLHF. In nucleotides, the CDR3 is TGTGCCACCGGGGAAACCTATAATTCACCCCTCCACTTT.

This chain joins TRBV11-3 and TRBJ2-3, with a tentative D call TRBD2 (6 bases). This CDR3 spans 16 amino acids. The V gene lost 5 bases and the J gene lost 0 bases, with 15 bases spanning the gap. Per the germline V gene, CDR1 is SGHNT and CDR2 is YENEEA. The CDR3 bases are TGTGCCAGCAGCCCTCGGGGCGGGGCGAGCACAGATACGCAGTATTTT. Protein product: CASSPRGGASTDTQYF.

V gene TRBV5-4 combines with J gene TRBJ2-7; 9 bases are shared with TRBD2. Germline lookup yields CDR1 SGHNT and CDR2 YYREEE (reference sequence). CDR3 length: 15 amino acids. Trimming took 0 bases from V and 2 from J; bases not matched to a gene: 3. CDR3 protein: CASSLGGGAAYEQYF. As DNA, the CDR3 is TGTGCCAGCAGCTTGGGCGGGGGGGCCGCCTACGAGCAGTACTTC.

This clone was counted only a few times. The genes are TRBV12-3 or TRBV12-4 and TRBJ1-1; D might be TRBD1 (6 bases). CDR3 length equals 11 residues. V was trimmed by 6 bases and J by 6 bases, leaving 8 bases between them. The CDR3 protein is CASRRTAEAFF. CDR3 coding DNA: TGTGCCAGCAGGCGGACAGCTGAAGCTTTCTTT.

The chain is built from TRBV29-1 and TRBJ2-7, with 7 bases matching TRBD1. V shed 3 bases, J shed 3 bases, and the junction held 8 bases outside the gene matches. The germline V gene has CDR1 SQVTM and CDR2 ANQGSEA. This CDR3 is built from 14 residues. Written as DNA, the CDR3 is TGCAGCGTTGAGAGGCGACAGGGAAGCTACGAGCAGTACTTC. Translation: CSVERRQGSYEQYF.

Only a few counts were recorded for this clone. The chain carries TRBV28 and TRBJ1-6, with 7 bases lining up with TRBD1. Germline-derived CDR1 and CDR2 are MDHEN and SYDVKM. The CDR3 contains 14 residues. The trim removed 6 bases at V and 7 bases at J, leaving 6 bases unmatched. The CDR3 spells CASRAGTANSPLHF. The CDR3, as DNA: TGTGCCAGCAGAGCCGGGACAGCAAATTCACCCCTCCACTTT.

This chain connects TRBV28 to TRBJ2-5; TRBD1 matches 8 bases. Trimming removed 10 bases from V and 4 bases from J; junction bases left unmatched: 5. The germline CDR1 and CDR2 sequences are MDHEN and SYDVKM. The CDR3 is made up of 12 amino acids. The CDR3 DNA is TGTGCCACCGTACAGGGGGGAGAGACCCAGTACTTC. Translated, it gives CATVQGGETQYF.

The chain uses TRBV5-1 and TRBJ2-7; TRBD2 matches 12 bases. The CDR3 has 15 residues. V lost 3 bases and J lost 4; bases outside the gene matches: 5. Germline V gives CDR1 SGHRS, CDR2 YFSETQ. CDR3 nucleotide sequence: TGCGCCAGCAGCTCTCGGACTAGCGGGGATTACGAGCAGTACTTC. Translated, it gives CASSSRTSGDYEQYF.

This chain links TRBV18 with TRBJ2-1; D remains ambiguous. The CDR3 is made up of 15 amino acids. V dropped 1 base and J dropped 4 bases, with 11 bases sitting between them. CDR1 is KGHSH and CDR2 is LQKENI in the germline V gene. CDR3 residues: CASSPRVGPYNEQFF. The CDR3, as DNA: TGTGCCAGCTCACCACGTGTGGGCCCTTACAATGAGCAGTTCTTC.

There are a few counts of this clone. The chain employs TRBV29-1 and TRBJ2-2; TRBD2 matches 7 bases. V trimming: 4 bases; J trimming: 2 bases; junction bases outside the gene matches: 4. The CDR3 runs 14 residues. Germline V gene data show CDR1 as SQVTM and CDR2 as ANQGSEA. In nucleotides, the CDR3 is TGCAGCGTTGGGGGGGGGTCCAACACCGGGGAGCTGTTTTTT. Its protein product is CSVGGGSNTGELFF.